This TCR beta chain was found in a study of T cell responses to AZD1222 COVID-19 vaccine (dated by TCRdb to the early 2020s). About the full investigation: AZD1222 recipients with second doses at about 4 weeks or about 12 weeks were pooled, because spike-specific TCR depth and breadth did not differ between schedules. TCR sequencing covered over 230 trial participants: some 210 given two doses of AZD1222 and about 26 given two doses of MenACWY control vaccine. Trial participants were enrolled by age into 18-55, 56-69 and 70-plus year subgroups, with roughly 150, 30 and 60 TCR-sequenced participants respectively. The investigation overall reported the following: CD4 TCRs associated with the vaccine covered the entire spike protein, and the dominant responses were in regions 160-218 and 743-854. Reportedly, close to half of the unique spike-specific TCRs recognized epitopes lying outside the regions that are mutated in the B.1.351 and B.1.1.7 variants. Participants were mostly white British, with more females than males. The authors suggested clonal diversity may have been underestimated. Because no day 14 peak-response samples were available, repertoires were characterized only after the peak T cell response. The 56-69-year group was small, and its depth increase did not reach significance, likely because of low power. Conclusions about previously exposed vaccinees are limited because only a handful of AZD1222 recipients were SARS-CoV-2 seropositive at baseline. A significant rise in spike-specific TCR breadth and depth was observed after two AZD1222 doses relative to day 0 and relative to MenACWY recipients.

As concerns this clone: Its cognate antigen has yet to be identified. No much larger clonotype is one base removed from it; base qualities were not supplied.

The time point label for this specimen denotes: baseline before first vaccination. Samples from vaccinated people were obtained from the UK trials COV001 and COV002, which included a single-blind randomized controlled phase 2/3 trial of AZD1222 (ChAdOx1 nCoV-19) in healthy adults. Trial participant PBMC samples were collected at day 0 and day 28 after the second dose for TCRbeta chain sequencing. The CDR3 regions of human TCRbeta chains were analyzed by immunosequencing. The original methods were these. Repertoire TCRs were matched against a reference library of SARS-CoV-2-specific TCRs generated with the MIRA antigen-specificity platform. Breadth meant the fraction of unique TCRs that were SARS-CoV-2-associated, whereas depth meant the fraction of total T cells that were SARS-CoV-2-associated. Each spike-specific TCR was assigned to its reactive spike region and to a CD4 or CD8 class using the MIRA data. Log10-transformed breadth and depth values were compared by one-way ANOVA with Sidak's multiple comparisons tests. What TCRdb holds here is the immuneACCESS table cut down to in-frame rearrangements. Part of the clones is not present; checked against another copy, under half of the missing clones reflect an unresolved V gene, and the others are unexplained. V and J calls plus clone size are reproduced from that table; the DNA served to infer D and trimming. For this sample there are under 200,000 clones; around 90% appear just once. The leading ten clones occupy less than 2.5% of the sample.

The sequence came from an adult in good health. This specimen consisted of peripheral blood, obtained on day 0 of AZD1222 vaccination.

CDR3 protein: CASSFSGAGANVLTF. The DNA sequence reads TGTGCCAGCAGTTTTTCAGGGGCTGGGGCCAACGTCCTGACTTTC. Rearrangement joined TRBV27 to TRBJ2-6; perhaps TRBD1 is the D gene, with 6 bases matching. CDR1 and CDR2 (MNHEY, SMNVEV) derive from the germline V gene (reference sequence). V and J are truncated by 3 bases and 2 bases respectively, leaving an intervening sequence of 8 bases. The CDR3 starts with the cysteine, ends with the phenylalanine, and has 15 residues. The CDR3 DNA has 45 bases and is translated from base 1.